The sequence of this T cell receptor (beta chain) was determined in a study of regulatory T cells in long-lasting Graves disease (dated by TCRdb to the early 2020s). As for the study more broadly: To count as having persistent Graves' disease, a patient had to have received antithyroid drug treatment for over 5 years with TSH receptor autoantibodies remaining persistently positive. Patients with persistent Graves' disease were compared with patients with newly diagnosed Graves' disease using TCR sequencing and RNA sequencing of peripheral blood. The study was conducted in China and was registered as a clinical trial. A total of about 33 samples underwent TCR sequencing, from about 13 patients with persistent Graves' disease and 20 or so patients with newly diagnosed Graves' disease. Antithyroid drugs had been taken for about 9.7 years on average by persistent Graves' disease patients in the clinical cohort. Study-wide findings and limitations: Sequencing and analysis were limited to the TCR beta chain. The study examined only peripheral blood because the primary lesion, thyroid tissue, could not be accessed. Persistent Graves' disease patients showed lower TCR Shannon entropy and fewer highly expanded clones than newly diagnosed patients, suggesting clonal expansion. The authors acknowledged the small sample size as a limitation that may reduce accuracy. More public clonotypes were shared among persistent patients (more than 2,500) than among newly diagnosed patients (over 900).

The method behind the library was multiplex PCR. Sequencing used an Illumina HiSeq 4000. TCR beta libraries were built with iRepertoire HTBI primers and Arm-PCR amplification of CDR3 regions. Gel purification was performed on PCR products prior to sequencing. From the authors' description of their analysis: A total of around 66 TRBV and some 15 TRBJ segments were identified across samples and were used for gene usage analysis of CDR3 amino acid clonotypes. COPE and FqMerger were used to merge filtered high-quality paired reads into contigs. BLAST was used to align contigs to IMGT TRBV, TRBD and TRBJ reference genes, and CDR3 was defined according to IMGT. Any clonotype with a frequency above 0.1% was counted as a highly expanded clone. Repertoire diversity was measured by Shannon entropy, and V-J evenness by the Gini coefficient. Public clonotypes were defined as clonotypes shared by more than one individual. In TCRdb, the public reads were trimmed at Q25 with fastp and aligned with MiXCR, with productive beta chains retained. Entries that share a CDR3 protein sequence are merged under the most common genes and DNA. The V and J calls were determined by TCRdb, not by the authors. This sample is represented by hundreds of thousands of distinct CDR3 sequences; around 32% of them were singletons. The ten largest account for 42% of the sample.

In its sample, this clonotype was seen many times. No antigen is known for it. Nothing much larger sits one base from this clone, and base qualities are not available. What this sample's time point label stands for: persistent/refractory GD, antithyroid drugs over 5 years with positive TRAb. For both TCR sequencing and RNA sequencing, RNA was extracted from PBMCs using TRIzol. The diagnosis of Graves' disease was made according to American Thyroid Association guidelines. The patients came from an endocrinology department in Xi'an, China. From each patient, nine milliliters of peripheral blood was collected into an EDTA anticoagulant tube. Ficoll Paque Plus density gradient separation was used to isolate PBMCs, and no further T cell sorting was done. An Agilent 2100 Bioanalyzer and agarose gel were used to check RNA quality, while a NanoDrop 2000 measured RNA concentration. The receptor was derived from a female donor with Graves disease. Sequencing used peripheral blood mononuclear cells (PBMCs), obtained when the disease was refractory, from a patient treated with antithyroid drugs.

CDR3 sequence: CASSDRANEQYF. The sequenced DNA: TGTGCCAGCAGTGACAGGGCCAACGAGCAGTACTTC. The chain is encoded by TRBV6-1 joined to TRBJ2-7; 5 matching bases give a weak D call of TRBD1. The CDR3, cysteine through phenylalanine, is 12 amino acids long. Just the 36-base CDR3 DNA is kept, in frame starting at base 1. V is shortened by 3 bases, J by 5 bases, and the region joining them spans 8 bases. According to the germline V gene, CDR1 reads MNHNS and CDR2 reads SASEGT.